This TCR beta chain was observed in a study of tumour-infiltrating T cells in Burkitt lymphoma. Study information: Survival, overall and progression-free, tracked with productive clonality.

Germline V CDR1 and CDR2: SGHTA, FQGNSA. This CDR3 contains 12 residues. V lost 1 base to trimming and J lost 6 bases, with 6 bases between them. This clone came up a few times. Profiled with immunoSEQ multiplex PCR; TCRdb holds only in-frame clones, not every one. The sample includes about 5,600 clones, less than 20% seen only once; the top ten take around 15%. The specimen sequenced was tumor tissue. This sequence joins TRBV7-2 and TRBJ1-1, with D uncertain. The TCR originated in a human donor with diffuse large B-cell lymphoma. The CDR3, as DNA: TGTGCCAGCAGCTTAGGAGGGCCTGAAGCTTTCTTT. It encodes CASSLGGPEAFF.